The 19 T cell receptor beta chains reported below all come from one sample, sequenced in a study of blood T cell repertoires in COVID-19. Data came from immunoSEQ multiplex PCR; TCRdb stores just in-frame clones and leaves some out. The sample carries hundreds of thousands of clones, more than 85% recorded once. Sequenced material: PBMCs or T cells enriched from blood (not recorded which). The source is a woman aged 30 to 39 who had recovered from COVID-19.

This clone was detected a few times. The chain links TRBV23-1 to TRBJ2-1; possible D gene TRBD1, 6 bases. TRBV23-1 is noted as an ORF with a role that remains uncertain. CDR3 length: 16 residues. The ends were cut back, 3 bases at V and 4 bases at J, with 16 bases in the middle. CDR3 nucleotides: TGCGCCAGCAGTCAGAGGGCGGACAGTGATTACAATGAGCAGTTCTTC. Its translation is CASSQRADSDYNEQFF.

V and J are TRBV5-1 and TRBJ2-5; 8 bases agree with TRBD1. Germline CDR1 SGHRS, CDR2 YFSETQ. The trim removed 4 bases at V and 5 bases at J, leaving 4 bases unmatched. This CDR3 has 13 residues. The CDR3 DNA sequence: TGCGCCAGCAGCATGGGACAGGATGAGACCCAGTACTTC. Its protein is CASSMGQDETQYF.

This sequence joins TRBV3-1 (or the pseudogene TRBV3-2) and TRBJ2-1, with 10 nucleotides matching TRBD2. The CDR3 consists of 14 residues. The germline V gene has CDR1 LGHDT and CDR2 YNNKEL (reference sequence). The V gene end was trimmed by 1 base and the J gene end by 12 bases; junction bases not matched to a gene: 6. This CDR3 is CASSQVASGSLQFF. The CDR3 region has the DNA TGTGCCAGCAGCCAAGTCGCTAGCGGGAGCCTGCAGTTCTTC.

V and J are TRBV11-2 and TRBJ2-1; 12 bases match TRBD2. Germline V gene sequence: CDR1 SGHAT, CDR2 FQNNGV. V shed 6 bases and J 8 bases; nucleotides not matched to a gene: 11. This CDR3 spans 16 amino acids. For the CDR3, the DNA is TGTGCCAGCAGTCGACTAGCGGGAGACGCTCCCTATGAGCAGTTCTTC. Its translation: CASSRLAGDAPYEQFF.

This clone was observed a single time. V is TRBV14 and J is TRBJ1-1; TRBD1 aligns across 9 bases. This CDR3 has 15 amino acids. CDR1 is SGHDN and CDR2 is FVKESK in the germline V gene. V dropped 6 bases and J dropped 4; count of bases not matched to a gene: 9. The CDR3 spells CASRAQGAQATEAFF. CDR3 sequence (DNA): TGTGCCAGCAGGGCACAGGGGGCGCAGGCCACTGAAGCTTTCTTT.

The V gene is TRBV10-3, the J gene TRBJ2-2; 8 bases align to TRBD2. This CDR3 is built from 17 residues. V lost 0 bases to trimming and J lost 4 bases; unmatched junction nucleotides: 7. CDR1 and CDR2 from the germline V gene are ENHRY and SYGVKD. CDR3: CAISESSSSGFTGELFF. CDR3 sequence (DNA): TGTGCCATCAGTGAGTCGAGCTCTAGCGGGTTCACCGGGGAGCTGTTTTTT.

For the CDR3, the DNA is TGTGCCAGTAGTTTGGACAGAAATTCACCCCTCCACTTT. Amino acids: CASSLDRNSPLHF. The J gene is TRBJ1-6, the V gene TRBV19; tentatively, D is TRBD1 (6 bases). V gave up 5 bases and J gave up 7 bases, with 9 bases separating them. This CDR3 spans 13 amino acids. Germline loops: CDR1 LNHDA, CDR2 SQIVND (reference sequence).

The chain recombines TRBV11-2 with TRBJ2-5; 7 bases line up with TRBD1. Unmatched junction bases numbered 9, after V lost 1 base and J lost 7 bases. This CDR3 region has 15 residues. Germline V gene data show CDR1 as SGHAT and CDR2 as FQNNGV. The DNA for the CDR3 is TGTGCCAGCAGCTTAGGGCCACAGGGGATGGGGACCCAGTACTTC. The encoded protein is CASSLGPQGMGTQYF.

The table lists this clone with a count of one. This chain connects TRBV19 to TRBJ1-1, with D possibly matching TRBD1 (5 bases). V was shortened by 5 bases and J by 3 bases, with 7 bases between the two germline ends. This CDR3 has 12 amino acids. Germline CDR1 LNHDA, CDR2 SQIVND (reference sequence). The CDR3: CASSGAHTEAFF. The CDR3, as DNA: TGTGCCAGTAGTGGGGCGCACACTGAAGCTTTCTTT.

The rearrangement joins TRBV2 to TRBJ1-6, with 11 bases lining up with TRBD1. The CDR3 totals 16 residues. Losses at the gene ends were 6 bases for V and 6 bases for J; bases not matched to a gene: 7. CDR1 is SNHLY and CDR2 is FYNNEI in the germline V gene. The CDR3 DNA reads as TGTGCCAGCAGCCTACGGACAGGGGGCTCTAATTCACCCCTCCACTTT. Protein sequence: CASSLRTGGSNSPLHF.

The CDR3 protein is CATSKDPTSGSFSEQFF. Written as DNA, the CDR3 is TGTGCCACCAGCAAAGACCCGACTAGCGGAAGCTTTAGTGAGCAGTTCTTC. This rearrangement joins TRBV15 to TRBJ2-1, with 9 nucleotides matching TRBD2. The CDR3 runs to 17 residues. The junction had 16 bases not matched to a gene; V was cut back by 4 bases and J by 9 bases. Germline loops: CDR1 LNHNV, CDR2 YYDKDF (reference sequence).

This clone was seen once. CDR3 region: CASSRTPLTYEQYF. The CDR3 DNA sequence: TGTGCCAGCAGCCGGACACCTTTGACCTACGAGCAGTACTTC. V gene TRBV6-5 combines with J gene TRBJ2-7, with D perhaps matching TRBD1 (5 bases). CDR3 length equals 14 residues. Trimming took 6 bases from V and 2 from J, leaving 14 bases between them. Germline CDR1 MNHEY, CDR2 SVGAGI.

The chain has TRBV7-6 and TRBJ1-4; 10 bases map to TRBD1. CDR1 is SGHVS, CDR2 FNYEAQ, per germline. V trimming: 3 bases; J trimming: 4 bases; junction bases outside the gene matches: 2. The CDR3 loop spans 15 amino acids. The CDR3 region is CASSLRTGGNEKLFF. In DNA, the CDR3 is TGTGCCAGCAGCTTGAGGACAGGGGGTAATGAAAAACTGTTTTTT.

This chain links TRBV2 with TRBJ2-1; D remains ambiguous. This CDR3 spans 13 amino acids. The ends were cut back, 3 bases at V and 3 bases at J, with 6 bases in the middle. CDR1 and CDR2 from the germline V gene are SNHLY and FYNNEI. The CDR3 loop is CASSEADYNEQFF. The CDR3 region has the DNA TGTGCCAGCAGTGAGGCTGACTACAATGAGCAGTTCTTC.

The chain recombines TRBV6-5 with TRBJ2-2; D remains ambiguous. The V end lost 7 bases, the J end lost 6 bases, and 12 bases lay between the germline ends. This CDR3 is built from 13 residues. Per the germline V gene, CDR1 is MNHEY and CDR2 is SVGAGI. The CDR3 sequence: CASNQERPGELFF. The CDR3 DNA is TGTGCCAGCAACCAGGAAAGGCCCGGGGAGCTGTTTTTT.

The chain recombines TRBV2 with TRBJ1-2, with 11 bases matching TRBD1. This CDR3 region has 14 residues. The germline gives CDR1 SNHLY, CDR2 FYNNEI. Trimming took 6 bases from V and 2 from J; bases not matched to a gene: 2. The DNA for the CDR3 is TGTGCCAGCAGCGGGGACAGGGGGAACTATGGCTACACCTTC. Its protein is CASSGDRGNYGYTF.

The chain has TRBV10-3 and TRBJ1-2, with a tentative D call TRBD1 (6 bases). V lost 6 bases and J lost 5, with 16 bases in between. The germline V gene encodes CDR1 ENHRY and CDR2 SYGVKD. This CDR3 has 14 residues. The DNA of the CDR3 is TGTGCCATCAGGACGGACAGAGGTCAGTATGGCTACACCTTC. It yields the protein CAIRTDRGQYGYTF.

The chain has TRBV7-2 and TRBJ2-2, with a tentative D call TRBD2 (5 bases). The germline gives CDR1 SGHTA, CDR2 FQGNSA. The CDR3 spans 15 residues. The germline V and J ends were trimmed by 5 bases and 2 bases, with 12 bases remaining between them. This chain's CDR3 is CASSPMRANTGELFF. The CDR3 DNA reads TGTGCCAGCAGCCCCATGCGGGCAAACACCGGGGAGCTGTTTTTT.

V is TRBV7-9 and J is TRBJ2-1; TRBD2 matches at 9 bases. The CDR3 totals 14 residues. V was pared by 4 bases and J by 8 bases, with 6 bases of the junction left unmatched. The germline CDR1 and CDR2 sequences are SEHNR and FQNEAQ (reference sequence). The CDR3 spells CASSSWRTSDEQFF. The CDR3 DNA reads as TGTGCCAGCAGCTCCTGGAGGACTAGCGATGAGCAGTTCTTC.